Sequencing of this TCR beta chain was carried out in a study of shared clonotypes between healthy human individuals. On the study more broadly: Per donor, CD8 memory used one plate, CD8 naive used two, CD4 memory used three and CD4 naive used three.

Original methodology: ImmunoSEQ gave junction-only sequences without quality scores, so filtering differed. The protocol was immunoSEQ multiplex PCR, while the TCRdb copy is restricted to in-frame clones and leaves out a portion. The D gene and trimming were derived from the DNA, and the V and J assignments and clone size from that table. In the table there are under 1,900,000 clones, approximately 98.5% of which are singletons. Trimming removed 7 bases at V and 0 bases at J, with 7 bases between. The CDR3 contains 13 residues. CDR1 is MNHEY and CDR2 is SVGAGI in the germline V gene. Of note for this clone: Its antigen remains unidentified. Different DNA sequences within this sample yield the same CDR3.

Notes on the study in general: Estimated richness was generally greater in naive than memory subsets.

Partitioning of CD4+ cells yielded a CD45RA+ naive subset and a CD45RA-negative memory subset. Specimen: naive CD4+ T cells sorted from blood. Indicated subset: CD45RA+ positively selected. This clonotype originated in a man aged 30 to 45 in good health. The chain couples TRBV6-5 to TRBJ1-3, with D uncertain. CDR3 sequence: CASTPPSGNTIYF. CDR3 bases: TGTGCCAGCACCCCTCCCTCTGGAAACACCATATATTTT.